This passage covers 6 T cell receptor beta chains from one sample sequenced in a study of T cell changes during pregnancy in multiple sclerosis. TCRdb's table, derived via immunoSEQ multiplex PCR, lists solely in-frame clones and lacks some. Of approximately 100,000 clones in the sample, 85% to 95% are singletons; the top ten hold 3.5% to 4.5%. The starting material was peripheral blood, obtained in the first trimester of pregnancy. Source of these receptors: a female donor with multiple sclerosis, enrolled in a pregnancy study.

The chain links TRBV4-1 to TRBJ2-5, with 10 positions matching TRBD2. Per the germline V gene, CDR1 is MGHRA and CDR2 is YSYEKL. V lost 3 bases and J lost 4; bases outside the gene matches: 8. The CDR3 contains 16 residues. Here the CDR3 reads CASSHPPASGGETQYF. The CDR3 DNA sequence: TGCGCCAGCAGCCATCCGCCGGCTAGCGGGGGAGAGACCCAGTACTTC.

V and J are TRBV5-1 and TRBJ1-1; D unclear. V lost 5 bases, J lost 4 bases, and 15 bases lay in between. The CDR3 totals 14 residues. Germline V gene data show CDR1 as SGHRS and CDR2 as YFSETQ. CDR3 residues: CASRVGPAGTEAFF. The CDR3 DNA reads as TGCGCCAGCAGGGTTGGACCGGCGGGCACTGAAGCTTTCTTT.

The genes are TRBV11-2 and TRBJ2-1; TRBD1 is a possible D gene (6 bases). V gave up 3 bases and J gave up 6 bases, with 12 bases separating them. Germline V gives CDR1 SGHAT, CDR2 FQNNGV. The CDR3 runs 14 residues. CDR3 protein: CASSLGAQLNEQFF. The CDR3 DNA sequence: TGTGCCAGCAGCTTGGGGGCTCAGCTCAATGAGCAGTTCTTC.

Only one count was recorded for this clone. The chain employs TRBV5-6 and TRBJ1-5; 7 bases match TRBD1. V lost 4 bases to trimming and J lost 3 bases; unmatched junction nucleotides: 10. This CDR3 has 16 amino acids. Germline-derived CDR1 and CDR2 are SGHDT and YYEEEE. The CDR3 spells CASSVRTGWANQPQHF. As DNA, the CDR3 is TGTGCCAGCAGCGTTAGGACAGGTTGGGCCAATCAGCCCCAGCATTTT.

This rearrangement joins TRBV19 to TRBJ2-1; maybe TRBD2 (5 bases). This CDR3 has 13 amino acids. Per germline, CDR1 LNHDA and CDR2 SQIVND (reference sequence). Trimming took 6 bases from V and 3 from J, leaving 9 bases between them. The CDR3 sequence: CASSNEGYNEQFF. The CDR3, as DNA: TGTGCCAGTAGCAATGAGGGCTACAATGAGCAGTTCTTC.

The chain's CDR3 is CSVVWGDYEQYF. The CDR3 DNA sequence: TGCAGCGTTGTGTGGGGGGACTACGAGCAGTACTTC. The chain has TRBV29-1 and TRBJ2-7; D perhaps matches TRBD2 (6 bases). V shed 4 bases and J shed 3 bases, with 10 bases lying between them. The CDR3 is 12 residues long. From germline, CDR1 is SQVTM and CDR2 ANQGSEA.